This T cell receptor beta chain was documented in a study of blood T cell repertoires in COVID-19. Study as a whole: Whether acute or convalescent, the COVID-19 samples came from the United States, Italy and Spain. PBMCs, B-cell-depleted T cells, or T cells were the source of the cDNA or gDNA that made up the material.

This CDR3 has 14 residues. V was trimmed by 5 bases and J by 5 bases, leaving 14 bases between them. Per germline, CDR1 SGHNT and CDR2 YENEEA. Original handling: Amplification with reference gene primers provided the estimates of nucleated cell counts. Only in-frame clones appear in the TCRdb table, and some are missing; sequencing was by immunoSEQ multiplex PCR. V, J and clone size derive from that table, while D and trimming were established from the DNA sequence. The sample holds hundreds of thousands of clones; about nine tenths are singletons and the top ten take around 1.4%. Sample: peripheral blood. The sequence was obtained from a woman aged 25 to 39 with active or convalescent COVID-19. J is TRBJ2-3 and V is TRBV11-3, with D possibly matching TRBD2 (5 bases). The CDR3 protein is CASSPTRGVDTQYF. CDR3 bases: TGTGCCAGCAGCCCAACCCGGGGTGTAGATACGCAGTATTTT.